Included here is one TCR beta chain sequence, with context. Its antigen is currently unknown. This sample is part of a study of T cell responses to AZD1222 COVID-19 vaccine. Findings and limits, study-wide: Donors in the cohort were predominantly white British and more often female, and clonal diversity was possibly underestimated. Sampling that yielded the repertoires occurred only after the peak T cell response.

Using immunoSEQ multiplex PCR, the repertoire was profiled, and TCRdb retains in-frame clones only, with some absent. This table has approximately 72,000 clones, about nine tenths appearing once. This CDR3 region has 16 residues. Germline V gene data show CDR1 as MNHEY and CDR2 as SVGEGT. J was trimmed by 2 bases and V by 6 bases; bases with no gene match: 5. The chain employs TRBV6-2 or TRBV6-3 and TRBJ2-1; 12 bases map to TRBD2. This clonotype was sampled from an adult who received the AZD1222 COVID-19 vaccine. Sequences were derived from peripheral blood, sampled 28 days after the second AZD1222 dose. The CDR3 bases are TGTGCCAGCAGCCGGACTAGCGGGGTCCCCTACAATGAGCAGTTCTTC. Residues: CASSRTSGVPYNEQFF.